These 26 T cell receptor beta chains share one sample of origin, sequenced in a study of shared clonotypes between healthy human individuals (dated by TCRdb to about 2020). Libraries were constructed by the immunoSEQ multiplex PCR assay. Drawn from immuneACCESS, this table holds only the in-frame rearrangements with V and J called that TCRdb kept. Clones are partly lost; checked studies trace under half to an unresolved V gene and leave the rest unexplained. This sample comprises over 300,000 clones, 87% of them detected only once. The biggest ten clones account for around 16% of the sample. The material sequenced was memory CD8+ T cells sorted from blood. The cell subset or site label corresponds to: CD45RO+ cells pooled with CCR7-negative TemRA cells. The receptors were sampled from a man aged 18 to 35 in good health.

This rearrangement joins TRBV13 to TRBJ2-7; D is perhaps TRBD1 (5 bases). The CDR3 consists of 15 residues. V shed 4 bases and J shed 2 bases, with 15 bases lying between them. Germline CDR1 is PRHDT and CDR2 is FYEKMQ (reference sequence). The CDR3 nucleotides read TGTGCCAGCAGCTCAGAAGGGGTACATCCCTACGAGCAGTACTTC. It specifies CASSSEGVHPYEQYF.

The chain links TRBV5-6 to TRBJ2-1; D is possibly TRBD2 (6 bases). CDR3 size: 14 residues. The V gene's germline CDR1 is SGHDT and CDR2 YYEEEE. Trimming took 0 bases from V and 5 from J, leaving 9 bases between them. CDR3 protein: CASSLALANNEQFF. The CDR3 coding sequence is TGTGCCAGCAGCTTGGCCCTAGCGAACAATGAGCAGTTCTTC. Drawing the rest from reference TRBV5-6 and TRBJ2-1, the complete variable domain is DAGVTQSPTHLIKTRGQQVTLRCSPKSGHDTVSWYQQALGQGPQFIFQYYEEEERQRGNFPDRFSGHQFPNYSSELNVNALLLGDSALYLCASSLALANNEQFFGPGTRLTVL.

CDR3 DNA: TGTGCCAGCTCACCCCCCTGGGGGCAGGCCCAAGAGACCCAGTACTTC. The encoded protein is CASSPPWGQAQETQYF. This chain connects TRBV18 to TRBJ2-5; possibly TRBD1 for D (6 bases). The CDR3 spans 16 residues. Germline CDR1 KGHSH, CDR2 LQKENI. V lost 3 bases and J 1 base, leaving 15 bases between the germline ends.

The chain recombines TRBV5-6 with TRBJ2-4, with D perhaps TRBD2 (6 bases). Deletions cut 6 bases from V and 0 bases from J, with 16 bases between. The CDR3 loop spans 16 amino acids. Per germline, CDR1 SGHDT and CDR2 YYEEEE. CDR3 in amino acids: CASITWGTLAKNIQYF. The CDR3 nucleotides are TGTGCCAGCATTACGTGGGGGACTCTAGCCAAAAACATTCAGTACTTC.

The DNA of the CDR3 is TGTGCCAGCAGTTCCCTTCCGGGACTTGGTTACGAGCAGTACTTC. Its translation: CASSSLPGLGYEQYF. The chain joins TRBV5-4 to TRBJ2-7, with D tentatively TRBD2 (6 bases). Germline V gene lookup returns CDR1 SGHNT and CDR2 YYREEE (reference sequence). The CDR3 sequence is 15 residues long. The V and J ends lost 5 bases and 4 bases respectively, with 19 bases between them.

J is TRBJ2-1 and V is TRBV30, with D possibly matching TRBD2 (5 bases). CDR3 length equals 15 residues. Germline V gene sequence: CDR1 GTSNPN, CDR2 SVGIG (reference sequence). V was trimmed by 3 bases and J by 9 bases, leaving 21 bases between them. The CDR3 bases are TGTGCCTGGAGCGCGGACGGGTCGACGGCGGGTGAGCAGTTCTTC. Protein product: CAWSADGSTAGEQFF.

The CDR3 is CASTEISSYEQYF. For the CDR3, the DNA is TGTGCCAGCACAGAAATCAGCTCCTACGAGCAGTACTTC. This rearrangement joins TRBV28 to TRBJ2-7; D unclear. The germline gives CDR1 MDHEN, CDR2 SYDVKM. CDR3 length: 13 amino acids. V was shortened by 7 bases and J by 0 bases, with 10 bases between the two germline ends.

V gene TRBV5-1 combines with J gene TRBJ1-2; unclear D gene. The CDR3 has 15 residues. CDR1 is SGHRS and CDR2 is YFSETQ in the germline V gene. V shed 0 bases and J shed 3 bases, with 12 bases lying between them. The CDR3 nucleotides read TGCGCCAGCAGCTTGGAGGCAGCGTCATACTATGGCTACACCTTC. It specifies CASSLEAASYYGYTF.

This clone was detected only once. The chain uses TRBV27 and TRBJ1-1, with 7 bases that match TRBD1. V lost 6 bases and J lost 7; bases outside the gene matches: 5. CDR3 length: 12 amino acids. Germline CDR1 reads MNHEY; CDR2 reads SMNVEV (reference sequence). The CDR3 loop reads CASSTHRGEAFF. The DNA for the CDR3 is TGTGCCAGCAGCACACACAGGGGTGAAGCTTTCTTT.

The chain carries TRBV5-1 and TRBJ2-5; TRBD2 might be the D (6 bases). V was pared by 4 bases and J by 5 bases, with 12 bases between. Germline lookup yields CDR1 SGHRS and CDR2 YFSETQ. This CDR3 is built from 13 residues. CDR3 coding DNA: TGCGCCAGCAGCCCCAGACTAGTGGAGACCCAGTACTTC. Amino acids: CASSPRLVETQYF.

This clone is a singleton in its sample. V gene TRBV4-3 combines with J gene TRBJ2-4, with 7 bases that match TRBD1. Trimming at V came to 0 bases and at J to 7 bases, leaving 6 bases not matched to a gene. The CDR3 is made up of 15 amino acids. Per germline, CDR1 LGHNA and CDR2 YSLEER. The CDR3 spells CASSQDGDSLNIQYF. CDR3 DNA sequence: TGCGCCAGCAGCCAAGATGGGGACAGCCTGAACATTCAGTACTTC.

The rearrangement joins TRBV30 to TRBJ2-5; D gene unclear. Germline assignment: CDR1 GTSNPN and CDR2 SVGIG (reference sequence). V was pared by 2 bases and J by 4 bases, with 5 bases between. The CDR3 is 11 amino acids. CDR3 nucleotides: TGTGCCTGGAGTCTCGCAGAGACCCAGTACTTC. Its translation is CAWSLAETQYF.

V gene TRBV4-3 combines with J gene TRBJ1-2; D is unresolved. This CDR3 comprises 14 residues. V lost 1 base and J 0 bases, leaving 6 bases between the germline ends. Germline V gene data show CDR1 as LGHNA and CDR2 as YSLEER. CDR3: CASSQVLANYGYTF. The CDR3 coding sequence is TGCGCCAGCAGCCAAGTTTTGGCTAACTATGGCTACACCTTC.

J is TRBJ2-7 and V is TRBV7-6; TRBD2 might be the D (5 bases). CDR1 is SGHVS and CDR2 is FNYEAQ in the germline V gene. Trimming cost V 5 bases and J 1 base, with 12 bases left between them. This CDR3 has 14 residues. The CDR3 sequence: CASSPRVNSYEQYF. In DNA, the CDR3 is TGTGCCAGCAGCCCGCGGGTCAATTCCTACGAGCAGTACTTC.

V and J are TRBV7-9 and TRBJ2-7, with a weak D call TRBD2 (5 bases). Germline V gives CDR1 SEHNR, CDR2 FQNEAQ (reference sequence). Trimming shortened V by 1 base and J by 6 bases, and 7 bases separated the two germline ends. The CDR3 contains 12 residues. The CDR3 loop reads CASSLGGIEQYF. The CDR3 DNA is TGTGCCAGCAGCTTAGGAGGGATCGAGCAGTACTTC.

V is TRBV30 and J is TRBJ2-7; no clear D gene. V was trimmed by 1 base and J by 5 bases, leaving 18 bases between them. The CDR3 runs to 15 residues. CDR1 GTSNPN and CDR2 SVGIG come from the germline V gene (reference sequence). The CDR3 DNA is TGTGCCTGGAGTGACGCGCTCGGCGTTCGGGACGAGCAGTACTTC. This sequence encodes CAWSDALGVRDEQYF.

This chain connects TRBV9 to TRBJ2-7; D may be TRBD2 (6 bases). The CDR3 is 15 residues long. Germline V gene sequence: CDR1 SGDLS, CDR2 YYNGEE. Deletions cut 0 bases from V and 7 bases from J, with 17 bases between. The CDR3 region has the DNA TGTGCCAGCAGCGTAGACTGGGGCGGGGAGCAGGAGCAGTACTTC. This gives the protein CASSVDWGGEQEQYF.

The CDR3 DNA follows: TGTGCCAGCAGTGAATGGGACCTGGGGGATACGCAGTATTTT. Protein sequence: CASSEWDLGDTQYF. V and J are TRBV25-1 and TRBJ2-3; D is perhaps TRBD1 or TRBD2 (5 bases each). Germline V gene sequence: CDR1 MGHDK, CDR2 SYGVNS. V was pared by 1 base and J by 6 bases, with 11 bases between. The length of the CDR3 is 14 residues.

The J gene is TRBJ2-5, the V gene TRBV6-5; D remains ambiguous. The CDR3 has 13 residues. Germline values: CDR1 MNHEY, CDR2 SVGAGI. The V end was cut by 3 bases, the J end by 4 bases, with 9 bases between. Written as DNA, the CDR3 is TGTGCCAGCAGTTATTCCTGGGTAGAGACCCAGTACTTC. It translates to CASSYSWVETQYF.

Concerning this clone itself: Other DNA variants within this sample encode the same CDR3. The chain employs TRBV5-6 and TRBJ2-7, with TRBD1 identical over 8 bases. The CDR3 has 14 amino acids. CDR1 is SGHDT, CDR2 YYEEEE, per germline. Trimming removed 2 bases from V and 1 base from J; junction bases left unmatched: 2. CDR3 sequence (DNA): TGTGCCAGCAGCTTAGGACAGGGATCCTACGAGCAGTACTTC. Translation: CASSLGQGSYEQYF.

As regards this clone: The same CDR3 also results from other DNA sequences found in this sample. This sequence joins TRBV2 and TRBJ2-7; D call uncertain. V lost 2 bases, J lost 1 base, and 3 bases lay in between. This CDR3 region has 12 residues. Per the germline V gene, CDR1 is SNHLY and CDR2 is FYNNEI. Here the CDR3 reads CASSELSYEQYF. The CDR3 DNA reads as TGTGCCAGCAGTGAACTATCCTACGAGCAGTACTTC.

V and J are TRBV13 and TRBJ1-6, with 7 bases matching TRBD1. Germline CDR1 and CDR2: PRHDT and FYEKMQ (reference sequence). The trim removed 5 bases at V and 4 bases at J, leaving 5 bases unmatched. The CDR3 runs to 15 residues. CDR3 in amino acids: CASSAGTEYNSPLHF. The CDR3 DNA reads TGTGCCAGCAGCGCAGGGACAGAATATAATTCACCCCTCCACTTT.

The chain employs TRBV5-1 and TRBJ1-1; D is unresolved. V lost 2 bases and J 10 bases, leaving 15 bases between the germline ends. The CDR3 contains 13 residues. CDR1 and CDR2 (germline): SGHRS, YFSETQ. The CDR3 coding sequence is TGCGCCAGCAGCTTACCTACTAGGAGGCGAGCTTTCTTT. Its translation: CASSLPTRRRAFF.

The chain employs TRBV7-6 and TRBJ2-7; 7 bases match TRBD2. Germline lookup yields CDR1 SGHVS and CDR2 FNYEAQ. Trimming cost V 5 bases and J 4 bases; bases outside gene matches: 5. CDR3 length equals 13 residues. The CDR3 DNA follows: TGTGCCAGCAGCCCCGGGAGGTTTTACGAGCAGTACTTC. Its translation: CASSPGRFYEQYF.

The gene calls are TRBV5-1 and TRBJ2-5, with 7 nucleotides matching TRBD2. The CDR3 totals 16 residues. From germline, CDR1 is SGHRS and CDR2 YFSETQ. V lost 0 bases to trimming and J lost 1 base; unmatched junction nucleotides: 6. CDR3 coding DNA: TGCGCCAGCAGCTTGGTACCGGGGGAGGGCCAAGAGACCCAGTACTTC. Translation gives CASSLVPGEGQETQYF.

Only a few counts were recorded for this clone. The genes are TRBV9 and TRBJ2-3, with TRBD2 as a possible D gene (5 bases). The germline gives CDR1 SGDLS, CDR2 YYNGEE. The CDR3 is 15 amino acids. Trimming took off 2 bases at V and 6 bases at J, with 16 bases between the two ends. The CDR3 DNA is TGTGCCAGCAGCGTTGACTACAGTTGGTACGATACGCAGTATTTT. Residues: CASSVDYSWYDTQYF.